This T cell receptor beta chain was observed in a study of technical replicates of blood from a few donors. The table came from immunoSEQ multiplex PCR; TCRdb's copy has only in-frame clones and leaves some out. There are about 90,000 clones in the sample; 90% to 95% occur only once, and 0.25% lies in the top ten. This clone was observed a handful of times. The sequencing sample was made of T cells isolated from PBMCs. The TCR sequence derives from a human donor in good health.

CDR3 bases: TGTGCTAGTGGTGGTGACAGGGTTAGCACTGAAGCTTTCTTT. It specifies CASGGDRVSTEAFF. The chain joins TRBV12-5 to TRBJ1-1, with 7 positions matching TRBD1. The length of the CDR3 is 14 residues. The V gene's germline CDR1 is LGHNT and CDR2 FRNRAP. V was pared by 5 bases and J by 4 bases, with 7 bases of the junction left unmatched. The variable domain in full, completed from reference TRBV12-5 and TRBJ1-1, reads DARVTQTPRHKVTEMGQEVTMRCQPILGHNTVFWYRQTMMQGLELLAYFRNRAPLDDSGMPKDRFSAEMPDATLATLKIQPSEPRDSAVYFCASGGDRVSTEAFFGQGTRLTVV.